The 9 T cell receptor beta chains below come from one sample, sequenced in a study of control samples from healthy donors and cancer patients (TCRdb year 2020). The method was the immunoSEQ multiplex PCR assay. As stored in TCRdb, this immuneACCESS dataset retains in-frame rearrangements with V and J assigned. A fraction of the clones does not appear; measured against another copy, unresolved V genes explain less than half of the discrepancy, and the remainder lacks a known reason. The sample contains about 130,000 clones, 90% of them found a single time. The top ten constitute about 2.5% of the sample. The sequenced sample was blood. Every receptor here comes from a man aged 35 to 55 in good health.

The gene calls are TRBV28 and TRBJ1-2; unclear D gene. The CDR3 has 11 residues. Germline V gives CDR1 MDHEN, CDR2 SYDVKM. Trimming cost V 10 bases and J 5 bases, with 11 bases left between them. DNA of the CDR3: TGTGCCATCGACGGGTCATATGGCTACACCTTC. Protein: CAIDGSYGYTF.

The V and J genes are TRBV5-4 and TRBJ1-1; 7 positions agree with TRBD1. The germline CDR1 and CDR2 sequences are SGHNT and YYREEE (reference sequence). The ends lost 3 bases at V and 1 base at J; junction bases unmatched: 3. The CDR3 has 14 amino acids. CDR3 amino acids: CASSSTGRNTEAFF. Written as DNA, the CDR3 is TGTGCCAGCAGCTCGACAGGGAGGAACACTGAAGCTTTCTTT.

V is TRBV5-1 and J is TRBJ2-3; 7 bases are a match to TRBD2. V shed 0 bases and J 3 bases; nucleotides not matched to a gene: 7. Germline V gives CDR1 SGHRS, CDR2 YFSETQ. CDR3 length: 16 amino acids. CDR3 coding DNA: TGCGCCAGCAGCTTGGACAGGACTAGTCCGACAGATACGCAGTATTTT. Its protein is CASSLDRTSPTDTQYF.

V gene TRBV29-1 combines with J gene TRBJ2-2, with D unclear. Germline assignment: CDR1 SQVTM and CDR2 ANQGSEA. This CDR3 spans 12 amino acids. The V end was cut by 4 bases, the J end by 4 bases, with 7 bases between. CDR3 in amino acids: CSVGQSTGELFF. The CDR3 bases are TGCAGCGTTGGGCAATCCACCGGGGAGCTGTTTTTT.

The gene calls are TRBV19 and TRBJ1-3; 7 bases align to TRBD1. The CDR3 totals 17 residues. V lost 5 bases and J lost 6; bases outside the gene matches: 16. The germline V gene has CDR1 LNHDA and CDR2 SQIVND (reference sequence). This CDR3 is CASSVIPSTGYANTIYF. CDR3 nucleotides: TGTGCCAGTAGTGTCATCCCTTCGACAGGGTATGCAAACACCATATATTTT. Full variable domain (outside the CDR3, taken from reference TRBV19 and TRBJ1-3): DGGITQSPKYLFRKEGQNVTLSCEQNLNHDAMYWYRQDPGQGLRLIYYSQIVNDFQKGDIAEGYSVSREKKESFPLTVTSAQKNPTAFYLCASSVIPSTGYANTIYFGEGSWLTVV.

V and J are TRBV28 and TRBJ1-2; D possibly corresponds to TRBD1 (6 bases). V lost 1 base and J 2 bases, leaving 11 bases between the germline ends. The CDR3 is 15 amino acids. In germline, CDR1 is MDHEN, CDR2 SYDVKM. This CDR3 is CASSLFMGANYGYTF. The DNA for the CDR3 is TGTGCCAGCAGTTTATTTATGGGGGCCAACTATGGCTACACCTTC.

The chain combines TRBV3-1 (or the pseudogene TRBV3-2) with TRBJ2-1, with a weak D call TRBD2 (5 bases). This CDR3 has 13 amino acids. Between the trimmed V and J ends, which lost 3 bases and 9 bases, there was a span of 12 bases. Per germline, CDR1 LGHDT and CDR2 YNNKEL (reference sequence). CDR3 coding DNA: TGTGCCAGCAGCCAGAGTAGGGCGGGTGAGCAGTTCTTC. It encodes CASSQSRAGEQFF.

The gene calls are TRBV5-4 and TRBJ2-5; TRBD2 matches at 8 bases. Germline CDR1 SGHNT, CDR2 YYREEE (reference sequence). The CDR3 loop spans 13 amino acids. J lost 1 base, V lost 4 bases, and 0 bases had no gene match. This chain's CDR3 is CASSRGGQETQYF. The CDR3 bases are TGTGCCAGCAGCCGGGGGGGCCAAGAGACCCAGTACTTC.

The gene calls are TRBV9 and TRBJ1-6; D unresolved. The V end lost 3 bases, the J end lost 5 bases, and 9 bases lay between the germline ends. CDR1 and CDR2 (germline): SGDLS, YYNGEE. The CDR3 extends over 14 amino acids. The CDR3 protein is CASSELVNNSPLHF. The CDR3 DNA reads as TGTGCCAGCAGCGAGCTCGTTAATAATTCACCCCTCCACTTT.